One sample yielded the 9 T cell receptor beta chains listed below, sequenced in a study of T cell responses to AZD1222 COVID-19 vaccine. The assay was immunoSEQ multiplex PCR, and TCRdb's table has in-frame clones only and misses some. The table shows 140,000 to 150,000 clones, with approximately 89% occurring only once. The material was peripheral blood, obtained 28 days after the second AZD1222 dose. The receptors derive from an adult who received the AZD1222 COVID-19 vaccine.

The CDR3 DNA reads as TGTGCCAGCTCAGCATGGACAGTGAACACTGAAGCTTTCTTT. This encodes CASSAWTVNTEAFF. The chain couples TRBV18 to TRBJ1-1, with D possibly TRBD1 on 6 matching bases. CDR1 is KGHSH and CDR2 is LQKENI in the germline V gene. The CDR3 length is 14 residues. V dropped 5 bases and J dropped 0 bases, with 10 bases sitting between them.

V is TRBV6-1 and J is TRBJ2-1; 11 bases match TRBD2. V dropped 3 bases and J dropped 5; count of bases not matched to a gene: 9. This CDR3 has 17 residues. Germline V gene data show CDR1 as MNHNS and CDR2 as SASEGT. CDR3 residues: CASSEPLAGELHNEQFF. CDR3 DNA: TGTGCCAGCAGTGAGCCACTAGCGGGAGAGCTCCACAATGAGCAGTTCTTC.

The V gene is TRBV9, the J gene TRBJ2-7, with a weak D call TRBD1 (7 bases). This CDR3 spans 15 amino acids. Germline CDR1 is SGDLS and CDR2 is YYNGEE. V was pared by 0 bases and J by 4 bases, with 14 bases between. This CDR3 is CASSVGGDSLYEQYF. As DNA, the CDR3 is TGTGCCAGCAGCGTAGGGGGGGACAGCCTATACGAGCAGTACTTC.

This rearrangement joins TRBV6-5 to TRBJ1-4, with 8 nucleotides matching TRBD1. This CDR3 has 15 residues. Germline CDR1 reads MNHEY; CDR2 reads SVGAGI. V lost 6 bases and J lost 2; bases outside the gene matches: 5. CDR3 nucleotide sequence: TGTGCCAGCAGGGGGGGGACAGGTACTAATGAAAAACTGTTTTTT. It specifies CASRGGTGTNEKLFF.

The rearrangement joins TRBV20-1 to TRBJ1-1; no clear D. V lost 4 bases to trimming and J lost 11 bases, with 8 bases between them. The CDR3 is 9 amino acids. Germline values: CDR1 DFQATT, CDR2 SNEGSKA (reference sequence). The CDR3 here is CSATGRAFF. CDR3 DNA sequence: TGCAGTGCTACCGGAAGGGCTTTCTTT.

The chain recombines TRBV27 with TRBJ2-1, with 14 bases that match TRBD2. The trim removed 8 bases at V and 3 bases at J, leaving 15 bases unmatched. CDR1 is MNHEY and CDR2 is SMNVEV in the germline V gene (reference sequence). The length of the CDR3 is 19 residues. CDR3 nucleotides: TGTGCCAGCCAAAAATCCGGGACTAGCGGGAGCTCAGTCTACAATGAGCAGTTCTTC. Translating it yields CASQKSGTSGSSVYNEQFF.

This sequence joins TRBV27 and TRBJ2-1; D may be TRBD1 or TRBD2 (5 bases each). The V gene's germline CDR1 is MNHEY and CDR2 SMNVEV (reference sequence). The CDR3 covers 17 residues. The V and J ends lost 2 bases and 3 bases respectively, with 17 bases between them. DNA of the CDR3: TGTGCCAGCAGTTTAGGGCGTCAGGGAGAGGACTACAATGAGCAGTTCTTC. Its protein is CASSLGRQGEDYNEQFF.

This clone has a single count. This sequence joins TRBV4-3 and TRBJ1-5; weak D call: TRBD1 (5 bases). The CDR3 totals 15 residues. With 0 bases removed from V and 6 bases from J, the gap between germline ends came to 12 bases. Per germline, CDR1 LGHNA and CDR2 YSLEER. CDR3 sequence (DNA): TGCGCCAGCAGCCAAGATGGGGTGCAGGGTCAGCCCCAGCATTTT. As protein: CASSQDGVQGQPQHF.

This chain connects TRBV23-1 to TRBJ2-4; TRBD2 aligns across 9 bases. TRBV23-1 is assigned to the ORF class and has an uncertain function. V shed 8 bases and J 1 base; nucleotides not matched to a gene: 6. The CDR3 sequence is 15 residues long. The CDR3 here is CASGGTSNAKNIQYF. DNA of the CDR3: TGCGCCAGCGGGGGGACTAGCAACGCCAAAAACATTCAGTACTTC.